The 31 T cell receptor beta chains below come from one sample, sequenced in a study of CD8 T cells in Susac syndrome. After extraction with the RNeasy kit, 0.5 to 1 ug of the RNA was reverse transcribed using random hexamers. TCRdb recomputed calls from the immunoSEQ multiplex PCR reads with MiXCR, one row per CDR3 protein. The sample consists of roughly 110,000 distinct CDR3 sequences, around 94% of them appearing once. The sample comprised CD8+ T cells from PBMCs. The source of these receptors is a human donor with Susac syndrome.

This clonotype was seen a single time. The chain uses TRBV7-6 and TRBJ2-5; D not certain. V lost 1 base and J lost 5, with 8 bases in between. In germline, CDR1 is SGHVS, CDR2 FNYEAQ. The CDR3 sequence is 13 residues long. The CDR3 spells CASSLGDSETQYF. DNA for the CDR3: TGTGCCAGCAGCTTAGGGGATTCGGAGACCCAGTACTTC.

V gene TRBV7-9 combines with J gene TRBJ2-4; D might be TRBD2 (7 bases). In germline, CDR1 is SEHNR, CDR2 FQNEAQ (reference sequence). The ends were cut back, 1 base at V and 3 bases at J, with 13 bases in the middle. The CDR3 is 16 amino acids. The CDR3 DNA is TGTGCCAGCAGCTTAGTCGGGGGGCCCGACAAAAACATTCAGTACTTC. It is translated as CASSLVGGPDKNIQYF. The entire variable domain, with the rest obtained from reference TRBV7-9 and TRBJ2-4, is as follows: DTGVSQNPRHKITKRGQNVTFRCDPISEHNRLYWYRQTLGQGPEFLTYFQNEAQLEKSRLLSDRFSAERPKGSFSTLEIQRTEQGDSAMYLCASSLVGGPDKNIQYFGAGTRLSVL.

This chain uses TRBV6-2 or TRBV6-3 with TRBJ2-7, with a possible D match to TRBD2 (6 bases). The germline V gene has CDR1 MNHEY and CDR2 SVGEGT. V was clipped by 5 bases and J by 3 bases, with 14 bases between them. CDR3 size: 14 residues. This chain's CDR3 is CASSRGREIYEQYF. Written as DNA, the CDR3 is TGTGCCAGCAGTAGGGGACGGGAGATCTACGAGCAGTACTTC.

The rearrangement links TRBV7-8 to TRBJ2-5; 9 bases line up with TRBD1. The CDR3 extends over 16 amino acids. The V gene end was trimmed by 3 bases and the J gene end by 3 bases; junction bases not matched to a gene: 8. Germline V gene sequence: CDR1 SGHVS, CDR2 FQNEAQ. DNA of the CDR3: TGTGCCAGCAGCTTCTACAGGGGGCCCGACAAAGAGACCCAGTACTTC. Encoded protein: CASSFYRGPDKETQYF.

The chain recombines TRBV9 with TRBJ1-3; 8 positions agree with TRBD1. There are 15 residues in the CDR3. V lost 3 bases and J lost 2; bases outside the gene matches: 4. CDR1 and CDR2 (germline): SGDLS, YYNGEE. CDR3 DNA sequence: TGTGCCAGCAGCGCCGACAGGGGCGCTGGAAACACCATATATTTT. This codes for CASSADRGAGNTIYF.

The chain recombines TRBV20-1 with TRBJ2-6; tentative D call: TRBD1 (6 bases). Trimming removed 0 bases at V and 2 bases at J, with 17 bases between. CDR1 and CDR2 from the germline V gene are DFQATT and SNEGSKA (reference sequence). This CDR3 has 18 residues. Written as DNA, the CDR3 is TGCAGTGCTAGAGACGACAGCGGACGGACAGCTGGGGCCAACGTCCTGACTTTC. This translates into CSARDDSGRTAGANVLTF.

The V gene is TRBV27, the J gene TRBJ1-1; no firm D call. This CDR3 contains 11 residues. Trimming took off 8 bases at V and 1 base at J, with 5 bases between the two ends. The germline CDR1 and CDR2 sequences are MNHEY and SMNVEV (reference sequence). The CDR3 here is CASGRNTEAFF. CDR3 nucleotides: TGTGCCAGCGGCCGGAACACTGAAGCTTTCTTT.

The chain employs TRBV15 and TRBJ2-1; TRBD1 aligns across 8 bases. Per germline, CDR1 LNHNV and CDR2 YYDKDF (reference sequence). The CDR3 has 14 amino acids. The V and J ends lost 2 bases and 9 bases, in that order; junction bases with no gene match: 6. In DNA, the CDR3 is TGTGCCACCAGCAGAAAGACAGGGGACAGTGAGCAGTTCTTC. Amino acids: CATSRKTGDSEQFF.

This clonotype was picked up one time. The V call is TRBV4-2, the J call TRBJ2-3; D gene uncertain. Germline-derived CDR1 and CDR2 are LGHNA and YNFKEQ. CDR3 size: 15 residues. V lost 0 bases to trimming and J lost 2 bases, with 9 bases between them. The CDR3 DNA reads TGTGCCAGCAGCCAAGATGGTAGCCCCACAGATACGCAGTATTTT. It encodes CASSQDGSPTDTQYF.

The V and J genes are TRBV9 and TRBJ1-1; D is perhaps TRBD1 (6 bases). Germline-derived CDR1 and CDR2 are SGDLS and YYNGEE. Trimming pared 3 bases from V and 6 bases from J, leaving 12 bases between. CDR3 length equals 13 residues. This CDR3 reads CASSGKTGAEAFF. As DNA, the CDR3 is TGTGCCAGCAGCGGGAAGACAGGAGCTGAAGCTTTCTTT. The whole variable domain, filled in from reference TRBV9 and TRBJ1-1, reads DSGVTQTPKHLITATGQRVTLRCSPRSGDLSVYWYQQSLDQGLQFLIQYYNGEERAKGNILERFSAQQFPDLHSELNLSSLELGDSALYFCASSGKTGAEAFFGQGTRLTVV.

The rearrangement uses TRBV15 and TRBJ2-2, with 7 bases matching TRBD1. The CDR3 is 18 residues long. The V segment lost 2 bases and the J segment 2 bases; nucleotides outside the gene matches: 11. CDR1 and CDR2 from the germline V gene are LNHNV and YYDKDF (reference sequence). CDR3 sequence reads: CATSRLGTGTANTGELFF. The CDR3 coding sequence is TGTGCCACCAGCAGACTAGGGACCGGGACAGCTAACACCGGGGAGCTGTTTTTT.

The chain has TRBV6-5 and TRBJ1-4; TRBD1 matches 7 bases. CDR1 MNHEY and CDR2 SVGAGI come from the germline V gene. This CDR3 comprises 13 residues. The V and J ends lost 8 bases and 7 bases, in that order; junction bases with no gene match: 7. The CDR3 loop is CASGDGQAEKLFF. The CDR3 nucleotides are TGTGCCAGCGGGGACGGACAGGCTGAAAAACTGTTTTTT.

The chain has TRBV24-1 and TRBJ2-3; D is unresolved. V lost 4 bases and J 6 bases, leaving 7 bases between the germline ends. The germline gives CDR1 KGHDR, CDR2 SFDVKD. This CDR3 is 12 amino acids long. CDR3 sequence: CATSESSDTQYF. The CDR3 coding sequence is TGTGCCACCAGTGAGTCATCCGATACGCAGTATTTT.

The chain couples TRBV29-1 to TRBJ2-2; D uncertain. Germline V gives CDR1 SQVTM, CDR2 ANQGSEA. V was shortened by 2 bases and J by 7 bases, with 5 bases between the two germline ends. The CDR3 spans 11 residues. CDR3 protein: CSVENNGELFF. CDR3 in DNA: TGCAGCGTTGAAAATAACGGGGAGCTGTTTTTT.

V gene TRBV29-1 combines with J gene TRBJ2-7, with 7 bases aligning to TRBD1. CDR1 SQVTM and CDR2 ANQGSEA come from the germline V gene. The length of the CDR3 is 17 residues. V was pared by 5 bases and J by 2 bases, with 18 bases of the junction left unmatched. This CDR3 is CSVRGKITGEGTYEQYF. The CDR3 bases are TGCAGCGTTAGGGGTAAAATCACAGGGGAAGGTACCTACGAGCAGTACTTC.

The chain recombines TRBV29-1 with TRBJ2-7; the D gene is possibly TRBD2 (5 bases). CDR1 and CDR2 from the germline V gene are SQVTM and ANQGSEA. V gave up 2 bases and J gave up 1 base, with 15 bases separating them. The CDR3 length is 15 residues. The CDR3 sequence: CSVERRSGSSYEQYF. CDR3 in DNA: TGCAGCGTTGAACGGAGGTCAGGCAGTTCCTACGAGCAGTACTTC.

The chain is built from TRBV2 and TRBJ1-2, with D tentatively TRBD1 (6 bases). CDR3 length: 13 amino acids. Per germline, CDR1 SNHLY and CDR2 FYNNEI. Trimming cost V 6 bases and J 6 bases, with 14 bases left between them. The CDR3 loop reads CASSGRRTDGYTF. CDR3 coding DNA: TGTGCCAGCAGCGGGAGAAGGACAGATGGCTACACCTTC.

The chain employs TRBV15 and TRBJ1-3; D is possibly TRBD1 (5 bases). V lost 5 bases, J lost 0 bases, and 5 bases lay in between. Germline CDR1 is LNHNV and CDR2 is YYDKDF (reference sequence). CDR3 length: 13 amino acids. CDR3: CATSGGSGNTIYF. The CDR3 DNA follows: TGTGCCACCAGCGGGGGCTCTGGAAACACCATATATTTT.

The chain is built from TRBV9 and TRBJ2-6; no clear D. V was pared by 3 bases and J by 2 bases, with 9 bases between. The germline V gene has CDR1 SGDLS and CDR2 YYNGEE. The CDR3 spans 15 residues. CDR3 sequence: CASSARSTGANVLTF. The CDR3 bases are TGTGCCAGCAGCGCCCGAAGTACTGGGGCCAACGTCCTGACTTTC.

The gene calls are TRBV4-2 and TRBJ1-1, with a weak D call TRBD1 (6 bases). Germline V gene data show CDR1 as LGHNA and CDR2 as YNFKEQ. The CDR3 totals 16 residues. V dropped 2 bases and J dropped 6 bases, with 19 bases sitting between them. The CDR3 protein is CASSQPPAGGQPEAFF. Written as DNA, the CDR3 is TGTGCCAGCAGCCAACCTCCCGCGGGGGGGCAGCCTGAAGCTTTCTTT.

This clonotype appeared once. The chain combines TRBV29-1 with TRBJ2-5, with D uncertain. CDR3 length: 12 amino acids. Per the germline V gene, CDR1 is SQVTM and CDR2 is ANQGSEA. V was pared by 6 bases and J by 3 bases, with 11 bases between. The CDR3, as DNA: TGCAGCGTCCCGACCCTGAAAGAGACCCAGTACTTC. As protein: CSVPTLKETQYF.

The chain combines TRBV4-3 with TRBJ1-2; no definite D call. The germline V and J ends were trimmed by 1 base and 4 bases, with 13 bases remaining between them. There are 15 residues in the CDR3. Germline CDR1 and CDR2: LGHNA and YSLEER. The CDR3 is CASSQGLLTFYGYTF. Written as DNA, the CDR3 is TGCGCCAGCAGCCAAGGCCTGCTTACCTTCTATGGCTACACCTTC.

The chain couples TRBV7-9 to TRBJ2-2; 7 bases align to TRBD1. CDR1 and CDR2 from the germline V gene are SEHNR and FQNEAQ (reference sequence). Germline trimming cut 4 bases from V and 3 bases from J; bases unmatched to any gene: 5. This CDR3 has 15 residues. DNA for the CDR3: TGTGCCAGCAGCTCCATCGACAGGGACACCGGGGAGCTGTTTTTT. It is translated as CASSSIDRDTGELFF.

This clonotype has only one observation. The chain recombines TRBV27 with TRBJ1-3; the D is unclear. V shed 5 bases and J shed 0 bases, with 5 bases lying between them. CDR1 and CDR2 (germline): MNHEY, SMNVEV (reference sequence). The CDR3 totals 13 residues. CDR3 region: CASSPLSGNTIYF. In DNA, the CDR3 is TGTGCCAGCAGTCCCCTCTCTGGAAACACCATATATTTT.

V and J are TRBV5-1 and TRBJ1-1, with TRBD1 matching over 8 bases. There are 17 residues in the CDR3. Germline V gene lookup returns CDR1 SGHRS and CDR2 YFSETQ. V shed 1 base and J 1 base; nucleotides not matched to a gene: 9. As DNA, the CDR3 is TGCGCCAGCAGCTTGCGAGGGAGGACAGGGAAGAACACTGAAGCTTTCTTT. This codes for CASSLRGRTGKNTEAFF.

This sequence joins TRBV6-2 or TRBV6-3 and TRBJ1-1; a possible D gene is TRBD1 (5 bases). CDR1 and CDR2 (germline): MNHEY, SVGEGT. The CDR3 has 16 residues. V was clipped by 1 base and J by 3 bases, with 15 bases between them. CDR3 nucleotide sequence: TGTGCCAGCAGTTACTGGGCAGGGTGGGCGGACACTGAAGCTTTCTTT. This gives the protein CASSYWAGWADTEAFF.

The J gene is TRBJ1-5, the V gene TRBV6-5; TRBD1 matches 7 bases. With 6 bases clipped from V and 0 bases from J, the junction kept 5 bases outside the gene matches. The CDR3 loop spans 15 amino acids. Germline V CDR1 and CDR2: MNHEY, SVGAGI. DNA for the CDR3: TGTGCCAGCAGCTGGACAGGTAATAGCAATCAGCCCCAGCATTTT. Its translation is CASSWTGNSNQPQHF.

The CDR3 loop reads CASSSRGRDSDTQYF. The DNA for the CDR3 is TGTGCCAGCAGCTCTAGGGGCAGGGACTCAGATACGCAGTATTTT. This chain links TRBV7-3 with TRBJ2-3, with D perhaps TRBD2 (6 bases). Germline CDR1 and CDR2: SGHTA and FQGTGA. The V and J ends lost 4 bases and 4 bases respectively, with 15 bases between them. The CDR3 consists of 15 residues.

The CDR3, as DNA: TGTGCCAGCCTAGGGGGCGCAACCGGGGAGCTGTTTTTT. It yields the protein CASLGGATGELFF. V is TRBV9 and J is TRBJ2-2; 7 bases are shared with TRBD1. The CDR3 sequence is 13 residues long. Germline V gene sequence: CDR1 SGDLS, CDR2 YYNGEE. After removal of 7 bases from V and 5 bases from J, the junction contained 5 bases not matched to a gene.

The rearrangement uses TRBV7-9 and TRBJ1-2; tentatively, D is TRBD1 (5 bases). V was shortened by 5 bases and J by 3 bases, with 13 bases between the two germline ends. CDR1 is SEHNR and CDR2 is FQNEAQ in the germline V gene (reference sequence). The CDR3 contains 14 residues. The CDR3 is CASSPQGSYYGYTF. CDR3 nucleotides: TGTGCCAGCAGCCCCCAGGGCAGCTACTATGGCTACACCTTC.

J is TRBJ2-3 and V is TRBV7-2; 7 bases match TRBD2. V lost 3 bases and J lost 6; bases outside the gene matches: 9. Germline CDR1 reads SGHTA; CDR2 reads FQGNSA. The CDR3 has 15 residues. CDR3 in amino acids: CASSFQGGVGDTQYF. The CDR3, as DNA: TGTGCCAGCAGCTTCCAGGGAGGGGTGGGCGATACGCAGTATTTT.